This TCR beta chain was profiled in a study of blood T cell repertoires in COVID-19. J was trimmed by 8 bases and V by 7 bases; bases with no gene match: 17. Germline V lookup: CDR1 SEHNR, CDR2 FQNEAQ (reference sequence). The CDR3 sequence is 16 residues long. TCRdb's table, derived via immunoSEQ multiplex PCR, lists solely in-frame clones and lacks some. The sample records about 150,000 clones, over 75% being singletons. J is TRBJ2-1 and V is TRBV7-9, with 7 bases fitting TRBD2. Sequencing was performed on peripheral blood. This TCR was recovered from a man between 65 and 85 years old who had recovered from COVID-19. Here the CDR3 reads CASTELVGGSGYEQFF. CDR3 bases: TGTGCCAGCACCGAACTTGTTGGCGGGAGTGGCTATGAGCAGTTCTTC.